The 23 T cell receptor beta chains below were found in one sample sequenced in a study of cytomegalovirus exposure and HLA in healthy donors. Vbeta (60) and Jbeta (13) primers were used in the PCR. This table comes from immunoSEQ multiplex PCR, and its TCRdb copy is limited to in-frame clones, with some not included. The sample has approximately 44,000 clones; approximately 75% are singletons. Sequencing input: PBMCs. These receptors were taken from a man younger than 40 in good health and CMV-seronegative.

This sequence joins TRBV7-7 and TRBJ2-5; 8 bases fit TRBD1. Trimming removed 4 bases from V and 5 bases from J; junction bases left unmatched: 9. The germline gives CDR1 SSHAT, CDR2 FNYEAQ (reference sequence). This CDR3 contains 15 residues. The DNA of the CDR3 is TGTGCCAGCAGCTCTGGACAGGGAAGGTCGGAGACCCAGTACTTC. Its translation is CASSSGQGRSETQYF. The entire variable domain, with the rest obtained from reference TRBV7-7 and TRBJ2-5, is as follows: GAGVSQSPRYKVTKRGQDVTLRCDPISSHATLYWYQQALGQGPEFLTYFNYEAQPDKSGLPSDRFSAERPEGSISTLTIQRTEQRDSAMYRCASSSGQGRSETQYFGPGTRLLVL.

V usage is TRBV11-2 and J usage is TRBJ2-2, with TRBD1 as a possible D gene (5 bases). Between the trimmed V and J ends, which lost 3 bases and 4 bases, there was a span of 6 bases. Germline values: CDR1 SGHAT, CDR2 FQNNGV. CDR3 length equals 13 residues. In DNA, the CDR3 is TGTGCCAGCAGCTTCCAGGGCACCGGGGAGCTGTTTTTT. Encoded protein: CASSFQGTGELFF.

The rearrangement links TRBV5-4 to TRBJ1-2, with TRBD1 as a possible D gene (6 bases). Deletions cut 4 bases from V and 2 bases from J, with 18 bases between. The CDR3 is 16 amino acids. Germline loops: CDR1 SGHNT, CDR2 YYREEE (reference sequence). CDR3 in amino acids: CASSPPGGTLNYGYTF. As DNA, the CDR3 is TGTGCCAGCAGCCCGCCGGGAGGGACACTAAACTATGGCTACACCTTC. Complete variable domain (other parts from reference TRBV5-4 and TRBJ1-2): ETGVTQSPTHLIKTRGQQVTLRCSSQSGHNTVSWYQQALGQGPQFIFQYYREEENGRGNFPPRFSGLQFPNYSSELNVNALELDDSALYLCASSPPGGTLNYGYTFGSGTRLTVV.

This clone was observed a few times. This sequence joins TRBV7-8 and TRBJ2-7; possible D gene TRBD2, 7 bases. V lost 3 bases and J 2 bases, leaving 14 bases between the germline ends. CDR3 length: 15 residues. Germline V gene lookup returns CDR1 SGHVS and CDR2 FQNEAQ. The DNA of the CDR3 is TGTGCCAGCAGCTTGGGGGGGCCCTTCGCCTACGAGCAGTACTTC. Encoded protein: CASSLGGPFAYEQYF.

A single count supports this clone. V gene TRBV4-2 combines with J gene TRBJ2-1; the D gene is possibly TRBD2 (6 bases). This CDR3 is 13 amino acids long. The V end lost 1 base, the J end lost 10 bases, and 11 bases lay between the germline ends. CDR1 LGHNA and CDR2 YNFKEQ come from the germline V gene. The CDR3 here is CASSQGDFGEQFF. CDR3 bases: TGTGCCAGCAGCCAAGGGGACTTCGGAGAGCAGTTCTTC.

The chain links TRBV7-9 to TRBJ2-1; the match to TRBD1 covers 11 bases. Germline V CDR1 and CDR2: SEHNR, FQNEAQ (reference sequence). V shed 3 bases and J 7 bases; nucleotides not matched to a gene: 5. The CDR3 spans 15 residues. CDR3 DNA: TGTGCCAGCAGCTTTTGGGACAGGGGGGGGAATGAGCAGTTCTTC. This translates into CASSFWDRGGNEQFF. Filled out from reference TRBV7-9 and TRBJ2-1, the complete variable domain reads DTGVSQNPRHKITKRGQNVTFRCDPISEHNRLYWYRQTLGQGPEFLTYFQNEAQLEKSRLLSDRFSAERPKGSFSTLEIQRTEQGDSAMYLCASSFWDRGGNEQFFGPGTRLTVL.

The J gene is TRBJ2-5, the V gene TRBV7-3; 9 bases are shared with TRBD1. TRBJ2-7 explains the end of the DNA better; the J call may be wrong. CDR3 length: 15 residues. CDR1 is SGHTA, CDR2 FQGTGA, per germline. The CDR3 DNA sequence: TGTGCCAGCAGCAGATCCGGGACAGGGTATAACGAGCAGTACTTC. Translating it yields CASSRSGTGYNEQYF.

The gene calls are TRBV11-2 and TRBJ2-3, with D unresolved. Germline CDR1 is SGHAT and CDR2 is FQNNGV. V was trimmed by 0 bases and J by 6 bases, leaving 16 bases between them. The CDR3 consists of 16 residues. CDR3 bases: TGTGCCAGCAGCTTAGAAGGTAGACGGAGCTACGATACGCAGTATTTT. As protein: CASSLEGRRSYDTQYF.

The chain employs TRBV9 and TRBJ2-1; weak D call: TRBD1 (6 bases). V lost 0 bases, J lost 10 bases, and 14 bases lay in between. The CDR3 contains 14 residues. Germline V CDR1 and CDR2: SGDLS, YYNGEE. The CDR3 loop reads CASSVVQGPGEQFF. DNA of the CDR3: TGTGCCAGCAGCGTAGTACAGGGCCCTGGGGAGCAGTTCTTC.

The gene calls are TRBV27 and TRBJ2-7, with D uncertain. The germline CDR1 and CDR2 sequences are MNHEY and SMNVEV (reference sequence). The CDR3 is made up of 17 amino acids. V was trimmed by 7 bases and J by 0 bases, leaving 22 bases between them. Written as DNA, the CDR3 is TGTGCCAGCATGAGGTTTCTCGAGCCGTCGAGCTCCTACGAGCAGTACTTC. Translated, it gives CASMRFLEPSSSYEQYF.

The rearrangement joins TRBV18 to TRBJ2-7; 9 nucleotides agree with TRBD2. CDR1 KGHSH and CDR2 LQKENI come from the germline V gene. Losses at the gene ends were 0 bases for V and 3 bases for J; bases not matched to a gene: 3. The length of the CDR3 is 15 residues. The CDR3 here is CASSPPSGRNYEQYF. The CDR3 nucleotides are TGTGCCAGCTCACCACCTAGCGGGAGAAACTACGAGCAGTACTTC.

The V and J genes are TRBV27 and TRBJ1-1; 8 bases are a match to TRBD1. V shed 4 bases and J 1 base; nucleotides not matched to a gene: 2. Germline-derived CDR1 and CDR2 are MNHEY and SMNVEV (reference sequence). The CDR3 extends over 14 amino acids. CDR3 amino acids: CASSSGQGNTEAFF. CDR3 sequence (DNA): TGTGCCAGCAGTTCCGGACAGGGGAACACTGAAGCTTTCTTT.

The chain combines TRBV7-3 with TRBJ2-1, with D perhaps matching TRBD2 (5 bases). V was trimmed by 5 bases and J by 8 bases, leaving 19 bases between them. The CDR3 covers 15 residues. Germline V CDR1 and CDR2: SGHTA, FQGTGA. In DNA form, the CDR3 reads TGTGCCAGCAGCCGGGGTCGATCTAGCAACCATGAGCAGTTCTTC. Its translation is CASSRGRSSNHEQFF.

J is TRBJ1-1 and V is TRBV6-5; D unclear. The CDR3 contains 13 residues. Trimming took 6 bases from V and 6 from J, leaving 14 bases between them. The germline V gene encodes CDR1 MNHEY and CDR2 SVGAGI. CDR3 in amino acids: CASSDIPSAEAFF. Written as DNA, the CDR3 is TGTGCCAGCAGCGATATTCCGAGCGCTGAAGCTTTCTTT.

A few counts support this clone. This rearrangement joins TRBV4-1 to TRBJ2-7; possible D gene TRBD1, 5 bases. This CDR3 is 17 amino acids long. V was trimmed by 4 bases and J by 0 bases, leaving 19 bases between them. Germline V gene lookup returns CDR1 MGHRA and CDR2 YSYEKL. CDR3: CASSPTERAGISYEQYF. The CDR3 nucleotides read TGCGCCAGCAGCCCAACTGAGAGAGCAGGGATCTCCTACGAGCAGTACTTC.

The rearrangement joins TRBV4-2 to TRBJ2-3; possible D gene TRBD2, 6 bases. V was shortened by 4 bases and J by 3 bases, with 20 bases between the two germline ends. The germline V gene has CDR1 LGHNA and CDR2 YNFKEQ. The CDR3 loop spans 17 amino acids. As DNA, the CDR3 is TGTGCCAGCAGCCCGCTTTGGGCTAGCGCGGGGACAGATACGCAGTATTTT. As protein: CASSPLWASAGTDTQYF.

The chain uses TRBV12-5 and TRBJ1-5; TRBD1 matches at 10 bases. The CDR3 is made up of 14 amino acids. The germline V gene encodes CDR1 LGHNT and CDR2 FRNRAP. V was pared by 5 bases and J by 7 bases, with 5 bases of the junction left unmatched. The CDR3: CASGPGTGDQPQHF. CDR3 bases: TGTGCTAGTGGTCCGGGGACAGGGGACCAGCCCCAGCATTTT.

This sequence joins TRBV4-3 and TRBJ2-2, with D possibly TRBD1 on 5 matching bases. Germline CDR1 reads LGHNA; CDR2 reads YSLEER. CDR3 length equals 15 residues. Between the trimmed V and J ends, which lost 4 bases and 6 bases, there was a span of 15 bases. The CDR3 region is CASSPNPTGPGELFF. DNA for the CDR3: TGCGCCAGCAGCCCCAACCCCACAGGCCCCGGGGAGCTGTTTTTT.

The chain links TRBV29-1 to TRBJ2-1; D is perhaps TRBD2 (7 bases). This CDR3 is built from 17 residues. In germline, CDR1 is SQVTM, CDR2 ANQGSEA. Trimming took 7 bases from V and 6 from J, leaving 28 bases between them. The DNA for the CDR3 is TGCAGCGGGGGGGCCGGCTGGGGAATGGCTAGCGGCAATGAGCAGTTCTTC. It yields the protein CSGGAGWGMASGNEQFF.

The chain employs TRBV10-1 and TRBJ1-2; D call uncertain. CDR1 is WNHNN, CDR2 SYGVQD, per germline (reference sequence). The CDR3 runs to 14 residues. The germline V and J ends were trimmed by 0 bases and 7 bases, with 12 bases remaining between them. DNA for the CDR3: TGCGCCAGCAGTGAGTCGCGGGGTTCGGGTGGCTACACCTTC. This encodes CASSESRGSGGYTF.

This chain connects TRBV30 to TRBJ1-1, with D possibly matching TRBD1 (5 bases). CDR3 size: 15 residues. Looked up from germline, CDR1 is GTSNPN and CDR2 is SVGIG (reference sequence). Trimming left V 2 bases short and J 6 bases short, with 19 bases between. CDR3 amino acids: CAWSPKTLGQPEAFF. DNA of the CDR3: TGTGCCTGGAGTCCGAAGACTTTGGGGCAGCCTGAAGCTTTCTTT.

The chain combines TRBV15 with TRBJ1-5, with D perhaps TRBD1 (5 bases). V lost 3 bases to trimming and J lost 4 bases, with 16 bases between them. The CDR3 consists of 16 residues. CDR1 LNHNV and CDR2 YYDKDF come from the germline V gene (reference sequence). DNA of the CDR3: TGTGCCACCAGCAGGGCTCCTCAGGGAACTAATCAGCCCCAGCATTTT. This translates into CATSRAPQGTNQPQHF.

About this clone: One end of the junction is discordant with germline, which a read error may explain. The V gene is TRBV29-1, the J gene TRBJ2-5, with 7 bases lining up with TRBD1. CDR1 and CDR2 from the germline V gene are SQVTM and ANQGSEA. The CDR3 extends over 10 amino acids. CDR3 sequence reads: CSVDEGAEDF. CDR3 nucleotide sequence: TGCAGCGTTGATGAGGGGGCCGAGGACTTC.